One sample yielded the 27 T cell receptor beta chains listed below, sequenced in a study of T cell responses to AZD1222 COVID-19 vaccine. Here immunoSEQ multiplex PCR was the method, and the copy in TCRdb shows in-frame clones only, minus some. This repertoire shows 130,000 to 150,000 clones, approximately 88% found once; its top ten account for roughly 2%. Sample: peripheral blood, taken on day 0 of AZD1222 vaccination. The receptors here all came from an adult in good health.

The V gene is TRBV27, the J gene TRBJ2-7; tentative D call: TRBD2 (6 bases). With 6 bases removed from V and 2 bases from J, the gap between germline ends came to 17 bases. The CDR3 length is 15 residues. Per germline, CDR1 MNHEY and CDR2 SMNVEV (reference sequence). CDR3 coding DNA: TGTGCCAGCAGAAATATTGGATCGGGGGCCTACGAGCAGTACTTC. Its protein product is CASRNIGSGAYEQYF.

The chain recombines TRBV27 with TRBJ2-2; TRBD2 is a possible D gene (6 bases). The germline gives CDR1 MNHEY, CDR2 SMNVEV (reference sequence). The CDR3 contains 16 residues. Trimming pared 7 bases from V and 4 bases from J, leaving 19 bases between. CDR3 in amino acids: CASTISSGGATGELFF. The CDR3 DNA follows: TGTGCCAGCACCATATCTAGTGGAGGGGCCACCGGGGAGCTGTTTTTT.

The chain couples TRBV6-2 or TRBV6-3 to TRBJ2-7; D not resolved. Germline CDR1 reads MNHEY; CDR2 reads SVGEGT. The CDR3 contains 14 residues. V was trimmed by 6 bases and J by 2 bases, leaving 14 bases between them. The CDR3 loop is CASSPGISTYEQYF. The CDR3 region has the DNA TGTGCCAGCAGCCCAGGAATTAGTACCTACGAGCAGTACTTC.

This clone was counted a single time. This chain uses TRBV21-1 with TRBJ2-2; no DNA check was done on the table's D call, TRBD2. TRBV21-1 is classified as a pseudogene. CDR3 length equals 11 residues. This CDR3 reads CASSPSGELFF. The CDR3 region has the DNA TGTGCCAGCAGCCCCTCGGGGGAGCTGTTTTTT.

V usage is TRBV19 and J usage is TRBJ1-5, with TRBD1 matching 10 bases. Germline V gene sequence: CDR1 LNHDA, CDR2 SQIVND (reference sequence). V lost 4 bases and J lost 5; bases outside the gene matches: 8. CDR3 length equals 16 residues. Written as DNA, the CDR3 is TGTGCCAGTAGTAACCTAATGACAGGGGGCGATCAGCCCCAGCATTTT. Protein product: CASSNLMTGGDQPQHF.

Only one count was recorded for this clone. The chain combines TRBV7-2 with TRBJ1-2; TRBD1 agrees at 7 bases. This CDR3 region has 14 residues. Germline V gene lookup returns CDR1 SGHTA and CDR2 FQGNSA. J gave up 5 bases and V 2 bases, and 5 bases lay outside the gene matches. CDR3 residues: CASSLIPGGYGYTF. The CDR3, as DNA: TGTGCCAGCAGCTTAATTCCAGGGGGTTATGGCTACACCTTC.

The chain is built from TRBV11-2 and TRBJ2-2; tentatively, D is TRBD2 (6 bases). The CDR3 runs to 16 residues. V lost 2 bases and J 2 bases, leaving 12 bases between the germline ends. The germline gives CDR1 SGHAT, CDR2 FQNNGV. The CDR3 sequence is CASSLLGGTNTGELFF. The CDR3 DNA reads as TGTGCCAGCAGCTTATTAGGCGGGACTAACACCGGGGAGCTGTTTTTT.

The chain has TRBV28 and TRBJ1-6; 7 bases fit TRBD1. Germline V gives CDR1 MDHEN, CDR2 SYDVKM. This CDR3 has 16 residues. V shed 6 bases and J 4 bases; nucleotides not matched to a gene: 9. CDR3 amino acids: CASRAPGQKYNSPLHF. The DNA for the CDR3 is TGTGCCAGCAGGGCCCCGGGACAGAAATATAATTCACCCCTCCACTTT.

CDR3 loop: CASAKRRERNEQYF. The CDR3 DNA follows: TGTGCCAGCGCCAAGCGGCGGGAACGTAACGAGCAGTACTTC. The rearrangement links TRBV6-5 to TRBJ2-7, with D possibly matching TRBD2 (6 bases). The CDR3 loop spans 14 amino acids. V was pared by 8 bases and J by 5 bases, with 19 bases between. CDR1 is MNHEY and CDR2 is SVGAGI in the germline V gene.

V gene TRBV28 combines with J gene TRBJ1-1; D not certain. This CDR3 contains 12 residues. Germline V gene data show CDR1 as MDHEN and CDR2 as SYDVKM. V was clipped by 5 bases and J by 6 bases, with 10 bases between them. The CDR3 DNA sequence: TGTGCCAGCAGTCCTCGGGTCCCTGAAGCTTTCTTT. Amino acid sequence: CASSPRVPEAFF. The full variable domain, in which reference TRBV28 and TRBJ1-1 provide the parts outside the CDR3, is DVKVTQSSRYLVKRTGEKVFLECVQDMDHENMFWYRQDPGLGLRLIYFSYDVKMKEKGDIPEGYSVSREKKERFSLILESASTNQTSMYLCASSPRVPEAFFGQGTRLTVV.

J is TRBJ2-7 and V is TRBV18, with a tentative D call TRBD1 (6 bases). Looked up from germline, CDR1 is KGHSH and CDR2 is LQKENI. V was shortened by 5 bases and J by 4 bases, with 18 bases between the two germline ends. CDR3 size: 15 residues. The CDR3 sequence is CASSDDRQGRYEQYF. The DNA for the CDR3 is TGTGCCAGCTCAGACGACAGGCAGGGCAGATACGAGCAGTACTTC.

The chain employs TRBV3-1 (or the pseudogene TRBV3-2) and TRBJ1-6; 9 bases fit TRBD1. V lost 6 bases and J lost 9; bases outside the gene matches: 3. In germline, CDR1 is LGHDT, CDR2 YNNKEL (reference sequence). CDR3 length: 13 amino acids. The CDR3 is CASRPGQGSPLHF. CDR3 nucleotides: TGTGCCAGCAGACCGGGACAGGGTTCACCCCTCCACTTT.

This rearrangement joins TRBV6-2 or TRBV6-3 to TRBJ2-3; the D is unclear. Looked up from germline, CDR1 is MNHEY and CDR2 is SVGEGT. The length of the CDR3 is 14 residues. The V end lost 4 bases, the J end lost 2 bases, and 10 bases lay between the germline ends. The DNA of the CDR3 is TGTGCCAGCAGTTCGGTTATTTACACAGATACGCAGTATTTT. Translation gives CASSSVIYTDTQYF.

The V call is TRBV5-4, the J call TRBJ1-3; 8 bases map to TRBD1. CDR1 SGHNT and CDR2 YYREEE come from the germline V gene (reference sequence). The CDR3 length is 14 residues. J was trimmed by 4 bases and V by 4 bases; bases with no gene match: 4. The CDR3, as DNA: TGTGCCAGCAGCCTGGACAGGGCCGGAAACACCATATATTTT. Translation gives CASSLDRAGNTIYF.

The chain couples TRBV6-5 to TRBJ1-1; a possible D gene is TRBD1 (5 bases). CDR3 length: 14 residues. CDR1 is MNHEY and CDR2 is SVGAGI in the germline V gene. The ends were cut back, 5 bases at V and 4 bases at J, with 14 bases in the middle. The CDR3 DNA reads TGTGCCAGCAGTCCCCGCAGGGTCCCCACTGAAGCTTTCTTT. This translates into CASSPRRVPTEAFF.

The CDR3: CASSYGPPGGNQPQHF. In DNA form, the CDR3 reads TGTGCCAGCAGTTACGGGCCCCCGGGGGGCAATCAGCCCCAGCATTTT. The rearrangement joins TRBV6-2 or TRBV6-3 to TRBJ1-5, with a possible D match to TRBD1 (5 bases). The germline gives CDR1 MNHEY, CDR2 SVGEGT. This CDR3 has 16 amino acids. V shed 2 bases and J shed 2 bases, with 13 bases lying between them.

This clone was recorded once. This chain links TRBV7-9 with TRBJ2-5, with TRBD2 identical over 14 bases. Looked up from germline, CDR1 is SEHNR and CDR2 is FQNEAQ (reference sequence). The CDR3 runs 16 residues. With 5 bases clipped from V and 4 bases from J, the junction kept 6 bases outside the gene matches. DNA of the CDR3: TGTGCCAGCAGCCAGGGACTAGCGGGAGACCCAGAGACCCAGTACTTC. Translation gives CASSQGLAGDPETQYF.

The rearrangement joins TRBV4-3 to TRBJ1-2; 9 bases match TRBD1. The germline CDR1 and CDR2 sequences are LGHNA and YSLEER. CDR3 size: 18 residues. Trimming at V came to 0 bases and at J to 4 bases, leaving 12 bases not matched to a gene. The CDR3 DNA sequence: TGCGCCAGCAGCCAAGAGGTTGGGGGGACAGGGAACTTCTATGGCTACACCTTC. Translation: CASSQEVGGTGNFYGYTF.

Here the CDR3 reads CASRVMNTEAFF. The DNA of the CDR3 is TGTGCCAGCAGGGTCATGAACACTGAAGCTTTCTTT. This chain links TRBV28 with TRBJ1-1; D gene unclear. The germline gives CDR1 MDHEN, CDR2 SYDVKM. V gave up 6 bases and J gave up 0 bases, with 5 bases separating them. CDR3 length: 12 residues.

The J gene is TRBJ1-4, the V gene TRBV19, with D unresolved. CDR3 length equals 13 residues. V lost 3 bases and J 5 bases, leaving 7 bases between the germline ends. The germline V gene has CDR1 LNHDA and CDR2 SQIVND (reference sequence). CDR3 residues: CASSMWQNEKLFF. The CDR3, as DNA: TGTGCCAGTAGTATGTGGCAGAATGAAAAACTGTTTTTT.

CDR3 sequence reads: CASSPGQHTGELFF. The CDR3, as DNA: TGTGCCAGCAGCCCCGGACAACACACCGGGGAGCTGTTTTTT. The V call is TRBV6-5, the J call TRBJ2-2; D might be TRBD1 (5 bases). The CDR3 is 14 residues long. Germline V gene lookup returns CDR1 MNHEY and CDR2 SVGAGI. V was shortened by 6 bases and J by 3 bases, with 11 bases between the two germline ends.

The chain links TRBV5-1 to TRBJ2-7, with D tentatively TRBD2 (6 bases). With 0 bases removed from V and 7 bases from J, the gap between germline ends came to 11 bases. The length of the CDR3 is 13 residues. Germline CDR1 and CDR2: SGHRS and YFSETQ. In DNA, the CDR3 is TGCGCCAGCAGCTTGGTCCGGGACTGGGAGCAGTACTTC. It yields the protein CASSLVRDWEQYF.

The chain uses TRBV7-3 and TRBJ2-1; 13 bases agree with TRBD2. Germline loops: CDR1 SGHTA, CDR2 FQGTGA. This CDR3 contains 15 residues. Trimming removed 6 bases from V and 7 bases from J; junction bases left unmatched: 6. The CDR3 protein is CASSLTSGRRNEQFF. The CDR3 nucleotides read TGTGCCAGCAGTTTGACTAGCGGGAGGAGAAATGAGCAGTTCTTC.

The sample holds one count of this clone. In nucleotides, the CDR3 is TGTGCCAATTGGACTAGCAGACTTTACAATGAGCAGTTCTTC. Its protein product is CANWTSRLYNEQFF. The chain joins TRBV7-2 to TRBJ2-1; 8 bases line up with TRBD2. V gave up 10 bases and J gave up 4 bases; unmatched junction bases: 9. CDR3 length equals 14 residues. CDR1 is SGHTA and CDR2 is FQGNSA in the germline V gene.

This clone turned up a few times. CDR3 amino acids: CASSRSPRGEAFF. The CDR3, as DNA: TGTGCCAGCAGCCGCAGTCCCAGGGGGGAAGCTTTCTTT. V is TRBV3-1 (or the pseudogene TRBV3-2) and J is TRBJ1-1, with 7 bases matching TRBD1. After removal of 4 bases from V and 8 bases from J, the junction contained 7 bases not matched to a gene. The CDR3 contains 13 residues. The germline V gene encodes CDR1 LGHDT and CDR2 YNNKEL (reference sequence).

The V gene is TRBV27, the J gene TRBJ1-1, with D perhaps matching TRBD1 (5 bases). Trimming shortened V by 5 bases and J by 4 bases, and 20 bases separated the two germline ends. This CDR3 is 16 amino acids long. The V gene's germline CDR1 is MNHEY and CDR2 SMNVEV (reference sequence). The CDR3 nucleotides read TGTGCCAGCAGTGCAACGGCATTCGGGGCAGGCACTGAAGCTTTCTTT. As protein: CASSATAFGAGTEAFF.

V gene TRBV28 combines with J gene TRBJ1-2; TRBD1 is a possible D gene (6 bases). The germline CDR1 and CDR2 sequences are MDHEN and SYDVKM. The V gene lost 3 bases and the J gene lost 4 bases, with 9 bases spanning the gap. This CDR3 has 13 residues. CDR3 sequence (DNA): TGTGCCAGCAGTTTGGCAGGGGCCTATGGCTACACCTTC. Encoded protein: CASSLAGAYGYTF.